The table lists the clone carrying this T cell receptor (beta chain) with a few counts. Germline and junction disagree at one end, which may indicate a read error. The TCR beta CDR3 regions underwent amplification from RNA transcripts. HTBI primers were used in a first-round RT-PCR, which preceded a second-round multiplex PCR. TCRdb fed the multiplex PCR reads into MiXCR, producing one record per CDR3 protein. The sample carries around 1,200,000 distinct CDR3 sequences, less than 45% recorded once. This specimen belongs to a study of Graves' ophthalmopathy and Graves' hyperthyroidism. Hyperthyroidism patients were newly diagnosed, under 2 months' duration, aged 18 to 65. The V gene's germline CDR1 is ENHRY and CDR2 SYGVKD. The CDR3 is 15 amino acids.

The receptor's source is an adult man with Graves' hyperthyroidism. The sequenced sample consisted of peripheral blood or thyroid tissue (not recorded which). V and J are TRBV10-3 and TRBJ2-7, with TRBD1 matching over 7 bases. CDR3 region: CASSFTGAHTDEQYF. CDR3 in DNA: TGTGCCAGCAGTTTCACAGGGGCCCATACCGACGAGCAGTACTTC.